This TCR beta chain was observed in a study of blood T cell repertoires in COVID-19. About the study: Acute and convalescent COVID-19 samples came from the United States, Italy and Spain. PBMCs, B-cell-depleted T cells, or T cells were the source of the cDNA or gDNA that made up the material.

The table came from immunoSEQ multiplex PCR; TCRdb's copy has only in-frame clones and leaves some out. The sample lists approximately 170,000 clones, around 72% occurring once. CDR3 size: 13 residues. With V trimmed by 3 bases and J by 8 bases, 7 bases remained unmatched. Germline V lookup: CDR1 SGHRS, CDR2 YFSETQ. The sample comprised peripheral blood. The chain employs TRBV5-1 and TRBJ1-1, with 7 bases lining up with TRBD1. The sequence was obtained from a woman older than 75 with acute or convalescent COVID-19. CDR3 coding DNA: TGCGCCAGCAGCTCCCGGGACAGCGAAGAAGCTTTCTTT. Encoded protein: CASSSRDSEEAFF.